This is a list of T cell receptor beta chains from one sample in a study of T cell repertoires in cytomegalovirus infection. TCRdb ran MiXCR on the reads and lists one entry per CDR3 protein. The sample lists a few hundred thousand distinct CDR3 sequences; about a sixth were seen once. Sequences were obtained from PBMCs. The receptors shown here come from a human donor in good health (CMV status not recorded). Some clones in this sample may be carry-over from other donors' samples. The CDR3 runs from the conserved cysteine through the conserved F or W. The order of the fields is J gene, clone size, D gene, V gene, CDR3 protein, CDR3 DNA. A D gene is named only where the DNA matches it firmly. Some rows mark clone size as missing; the rest say once, few, many or name a class of expanded clone.

j_call: TRBJ1-1; clone_size: .; d_call: TRBD1; v_call: TRBV9; cdr3_aa: CASSVGGRGRNPTEAFF; cdr3_nt: TGTGCCAGCAGCGTAGGGGGAAGGGGGCGCAACCCAACTGAAGCTTTCTTT
j_call: TRBJ1-1; clone_size: .; d_call: TRBD1; v_call: TRBV20-1; cdr3_aa: CSATVPGTGNTEAFF; cdr3_nt: TGCAGTGCTACCGTCCCCGGGACAGGGAACACTGAAGCTTTCTTT
j_call: TRBJ2-3; clone_size: few; d_call: .; v_call: TRBV7-9; cdr3_aa: CASSLVKGAPDTQYF; cdr3_nt: TGTGCCAGCAGCTTAGTAAAGGGCGCCCCAGATACGCAGTATTTT
j_call: TRBJ2-7; clone_size: few; d_call: TRBD2; v_call: TRBV7-9; cdr3_aa: CASSPPGGPASYEQYF; cdr3_nt: TGTGCCAGCAGCCCCCCGGGGGGACCGGCCTCCTACGAGCAGTACTTC
j_call: TRBJ1-5; clone_size: .; d_call: .; v_call: TRBV2; cdr3_aa: CASSERQPNQPQHF; cdr3_nt: TGTGCCAGCAGTGAACGGCAGCCCAATCAGCCCCAGCATTTT
j_call: TRBJ2-7; clone_size: .; d_call: TRBD1; v_call: TRBV3-1; cdr3_aa: CASSQGTRTGRYEQYF; cdr3_nt: TGTGCCAGCAGCCAAGGCACGAGGACAGGGCGCTACGAGCAGTACTTC
j_call: TRBJ1-5; clone_size: .; d_call: .; v_call: TRBV6-2/TRBV6-3; cdr3_aa: CASSCLPRDQPQHF; cdr3_nt: TGTGCCAGCAGTTGCCTCCCCCGGGATCAGCCCCAGCATTTT
j_call: TRBJ2-3; clone_size: many; d_call: TRBD2; v_call: TRBV7-2; cdr3_aa: CASTHTGLAGEDTQYF; cdr3_nt: TGTGCCAGCACACACACGGGGCTAGCGGGAGAAGATACGCAGTATTTT
j_call: TRBJ1-2; clone_size: .; d_call: .; v_call: TRBV6-1; cdr3_aa: CASSRGREAGYTF; cdr3_nt: TGTGCCAGCAGCCGGGGACGAGAAGCGGGCTACACCTTC
j_call: TRBJ2-1; clone_size: many; d_call: .; v_call: TRBV19; cdr3_aa: CASSIDLGFNNEQFF; cdr3_nt: TGTGCCAGTAGTATAGATTTAGGATTCAACAATGAGCAGTTCTTC
j_call: TRBJ1-4; clone_size: few; d_call: TRBD1; v_call: TRBV10-3; cdr3_aa: CAIRRDRTEKLFF; cdr3_nt: TGTGCCATCCGCCGGGACAGGACTGAAAAACTGTTTTTT
j_call: TRBJ1-1; clone_size: many; d_call: .; v_call: TRBV12-3/TRBV12-4; cdr3_aa: CASSLAGAGFEAFF; cdr3_nt: TGTGCCAGCAGTTTGGCCGGGGCCGGATTTGAAGCTTTCTTT
j_call: TRBJ1-2; clone_size: .; d_call: .; v_call: TRBV9; cdr3_aa: CASSPLTANYGYTF; cdr3_nt: TGTGCCAGCAGCCCTCTGACAGCTAACTATGGCTACACCTTC
j_call: TRBJ1-5; clone_size: few; d_call: .; v_call: TRBV20-1; cdr3_aa: CSARSGTQPQHF; cdr3_nt: TGCAGTGCTAGATCAGGGACTCAGCCCCAGCATTTT
j_call: TRBJ2-1; clone_size: few; d_call: TRBD2; v_call: TRBV4-1; cdr3_aa: CASSQQGQSGRKAYNEQFF; cdr3_nt: TGCGCCAGCAGCCAACAAGGACAAAGCGGGAGGAAGGCATACAATGAGCAGTTCTTC
j_call: TRBJ2-1; clone_size: .; d_call: .; v_call: TRBV19; cdr3_aa: CASSIRVFVDEQFF; cdr3_nt: TGTGCCAGTAGTATACGGGTTTTTGTCGATGAGCAGTTCTTC
j_call: TRBJ2-7; clone_size: few; d_call: .; v_call: TRBV6-6; cdr3_aa: CASSYSMSLVAYF; cdr3_nt: TGTGCCAGCAGTTACTCGATGTCCCTAGTGGCGTACTTC
j_call: TRBJ1-1; clone_size: few; d_call: .; v_call: TRBV28; cdr3_aa: CASSRTAYTEAFF; cdr3_nt: TGTGCCAGCAGTAGGACAGCTTACACTGAAGCTTTCTTT
j_call: TRBJ2-7; clone_size: few; d_call: TRBD2; v_call: TRBV6-6; cdr3_aa: CASTSGSGTYEQYF; cdr3_nt: TGTGCCAGCACTAGCGGGTCTGGCACCTACGAGCAGTACTTC
j_call: TRBJ2-2; clone_size: .; d_call: .; v_call: TRBV10-2; cdr3_aa: CATLWGQRGANTGELFF; cdr3_nt: TGCGCCACTCTTTGGGGACAAAGGGGCGCAAACACCGGGGAGCTGTTTTTT
j_call: TRBJ1-5; clone_size: many; d_call: TRBD1; v_call: TRBV12-3/TRBV12-4; cdr3_aa: CASLGQGGQPQHF; cdr3_nt: TGTGCCAGCCTTGGACAGGGTGGTCAGCCCCAGCATTTT
j_call: TRBJ2-1; clone_size: few; d_call: .; v_call: TRBV19; cdr3_aa: CASTPVLWVWNEQFF; cdr3_nt: TGTGCCAGTACCCCGGTACTATGGGTTTGGAATGAGCAGTTCTTC
j_call: TRBJ2-7; clone_size: few; d_call: .; v_call: TRBV20-1; cdr3_aa: CSATTGMGGREQYF; cdr3_nt: TGCAGTGCTACTACGGGAATGGGTGGCCGCGAGCAGTACTTC
j_call: TRBJ2-5; clone_size: .; d_call: TRBD2; v_call: TRBV20-1; cdr3_aa: CSATTGGRLQETQYF; cdr3_nt: TGCAGTGCTACCACGGGAGGGAGATTACAAGAGACCCAGTACTTC
j_call: TRBJ1-1; clone_size: .; d_call: .; v_call: TRBV19; cdr3_aa: CASSSRAGRGNTEAFF; cdr3_nt: TGTGCCAGTAGTAGCAGGGCGGGGAGAGGGAACACTGAAGCTTTCTTT
j_call: TRBJ2-5; clone_size: many; d_call: TRBD1; v_call: TRBV19; cdr3_aa: CASSGGQQETQYF; cdr3_nt: TGTGCCAGTAGTGGGGGACAGCAAGAGACCCAGTACTTC
j_call: TRBJ1-1; clone_size: .; d_call: .; v_call: TRBV6-1; cdr3_aa: CASSYIGFAEAFF; cdr3_nt: TGTGCCAGCAGTTACATCGGGTTCGCTGAAGCTTTCTTT
j_call: TRBJ2-7; clone_size: .; d_call: TRBD2; v_call: TRBV6-5; cdr3_aa: CASTGRLAGGNEQYF; cdr3_nt: TGTGCCAGCACCGGAAGACTAGCGGGAGGGAACGAGCAGTACTTC
j_call: TRBJ1-2; clone_size: many; d_call: TRBD1; v_call: TRBV7-6; cdr3_aa: CASSSRDSDNGYTF; cdr3_nt: TGTGCCAGCAGCTCCCGGGACAGTGATAATGGCTACACCTTC
j_call: TRBJ2-1; clone_size: .; d_call: .; v_call: TRBV7-1; cdr3_aa: CATEGDEQFF; cdr3_nt: TGTGCCACCGAGGGGGATGAGCAGTTCTTC
j_call: TRBJ2-7; clone_size: few; d_call: .; v_call: TRBV10-3; cdr3_aa: CAISSGDTPEQYF; cdr3_nt: TGTGCCATCAGTTCAGGGGACACTCCCGAGCAGTACTTC
j_call: TRBJ2-6; clone_size: .; d_call: TRBD1; v_call: TRBV10-3; cdr3_aa: CAIRRDRRSGANVLTF; cdr3_nt: TGTGCCATTCGCCGGGACAGGCGCTCTGGGGCCAACGTCCTGACTTTC
j_call: TRBJ2-5; clone_size: .; d_call: .; v_call: TRBV29-1; cdr3_aa: CSVVHRQETQYF; cdr3_nt: TGCAGCGTTGTTCATAGACAAGAGACCCAGTACTTC
j_call: TRBJ2-2; clone_size: few; d_call: .; v_call: TRBV7-2; cdr3_aa: CASSLSGTHTGELFF; cdr3_nt: TGTGCCAGCAGCTTGTCCGGGACACACACCGGGGAGCTGTTTTTT
j_call: TRBJ2-7; clone_size: many; d_call: .; v_call: TRBV5-5; cdr3_aa: CASSLGPGEKQYF; cdr3_nt: TGTGCCAGCAGCTTGGGCCCGGGGGAAAAGCAGTACTTC
j_call: TRBJ2-3; clone_size: .; d_call: .; v_call: TRBV4-2; cdr3_aa: CASSPRDSYTDTQYF; cdr3_nt: TGTGCCAGCAGCCCGCGGGACAGCTACACAGATACGCAGTATTTT
j_call: TRBJ2-5; clone_size: .; d_call: TRBD2; v_call: TRBV6-2/TRBV6-3; cdr3_aa: CASSNPGLAETQYF; cdr3_nt: TGTGCCAGCAGTAACCCCGGACTAGCAGAGACCCAGTACTTC
j_call: TRBJ1-5; clone_size: .; d_call: .; v_call: TRBV6-6; cdr3_aa: CASSFPTGRNQPQHF; cdr3_nt: TGTGCCAGCAGTTTCCCTACAGGAAGAAATCAGCCCCAGCATTTT
j_call: TRBJ1-5; clone_size: few; d_call: TRBD1; v_call: TRBV19; cdr3_aa: CASSTGDREFFRPQHF; cdr3_nt: TGTGCCAGTAGTACCGGAGACAGGGAATTTTTTCGGCCCCAGCATTTT
j_call: TRBJ1-2; clone_size: many; d_call: .; v_call: TRBV4-2; cdr3_aa: CASSPHEADTNYGYTF; cdr3_nt: TGTGCCAGCAGCCCCCACGAAGCCGATACTAACTATGGCTACACCTTC
j_call: TRBJ2-7; clone_size: .; d_call: TRBD1; v_call: TRBV10-3; cdr3_aa: CAISEVWDRVDYEQYF; cdr3_nt: TGTGCCATCAGTGAGGTTTGGGACAGGGTGGACTACGAGCAGTACTTC
j_call: TRBJ1-1; clone_size: few; d_call: .; v_call: TRBV19; cdr3_aa: CASSRLLSREAFF; cdr3_nt: TGTGCCAGTAGTAGGCTCTTATCGCGTGAAGCTTTCTTT
j_call: TRBJ2-2; clone_size: many; d_call: TRBD1; v_call: TRBV7-6; cdr3_aa: CASSPTGPGELFF; cdr3_nt: TGTGCCAGCAGCCCGACAGGGCCCGGGGAGCTGTTTTTT
j_call: TRBJ2-2; clone_size: .; d_call: TRBD2; v_call: TRBV6-5; cdr3_aa: CASIRLAGRRNTGELFF; cdr3_nt: TGTGCCAGCATAAGACTAGCGGGGAGGAGGAACACCGGGGAGCTGTTTTTT
j_call: TRBJ2-7; clone_size: .; d_call: .; v_call: TRBV29-1; cdr3_aa: CSAEPGTQGEQYF; cdr3_nt: TGCAGCGCCGAACCGGGAACTCAGGGGGAGCAGTACTTC
j_call: TRBJ2-2; clone_size: few; d_call: TRBD1; v_call: TRBV10-3; cdr3_aa: CAIGAYGTVNTGELFF; cdr3_nt: TGTGCCATCGGAGCATACGGGACAGTGAACACCGGGGAGCTGTTTTTT
j_call: TRBJ1-1; clone_size: many; d_call: TRBD1; v_call: TRBV12-3/TRBV12-4; cdr3_aa: CASTLTGMNTEAFF; cdr3_nt: TGTGCCAGCACCCTGACAGGGATGAACACTGAAGCTTTCTTT
j_call: TRBJ2-1; clone_size: many; d_call: .; v_call: TRBV7-8; cdr3_aa: CASSPSSATTYNEQFF; cdr3_nt: TGTGCCAGCAGTCCCTCGAGCGCCACTACCTACAATGAGCAGTTCTTC
j_call: TRBJ2-3; clone_size: .; d_call: TRBD1; v_call: TRBV27; cdr3_aa: CASSFDRAGDTQYF; cdr3_nt: TGTGCCAGCAGTTTTGACAGGGCGGGTGATACGCAGTATTTT